These T cell receptor beta chains were read from a single sample in a study of T cells after yellow fever vaccination. One entry per CDR3 protein, called by TCRdb with MiXCR from the 5' RACE reads. The sample has about 260,000 distinct CDR3 sequences; around 5.3% are singletons. The material was CD4+ T cells sorted from PBMCs, obtained on the day of the yellow fever booster vaccination. The receptors here all came from a man aged 18 to 35 who received the YFV17D yellow fever vaccine. CDR3s include the opening cysteine and the closing phenylalanine or tryptophan. The order of the fields is D gene, J gene, V gene, clone size, CDR3 protein, CDR3 DNA. A D gene is named only where the DNA matches it firmly. For some rows the clone size is stated as once, few or many, or as a class when expanded; others skip it.

TRBD2 | TRBJ2-5 | TRBV4-2 | many | CASSQDGTRGASAETQYF | TGTGCCAGCAGCCAAGATGGTACGCGGGGGGCCTCGGCGGAGACCCAGTACTTC
. | TRBJ2-3 | TRBV7-2 | many | CASSSKRPSTDTQYF | TGTGCCAGCAGCTCCAAGCGGCCAAGCACAGATACGCAGTATTTT
. | TRBJ2-1 | TRBV5-1 | many | CASSSRGPRNEQFF | TGCGCCAGCAGCTCCCGGGGGCCGAGGAATGAGCAGTTCTTC
. | TRBJ2-7 | TRBV5-1 | medium-sized | CASSLGPASSYEQYF | TGCGCCAGCAGCTTAGGACCGGCAAGCTCCTACGAGCAGTACTTC
TRBD2 | TRBJ2-5 | TRBV5-1 | . | CASTLAGDGETQYF | TGCGCCAGCACCCTAGCGGGGGATGGTGAGACCCAGTACTTC
TRBD1 | TRBJ2-3 | TRBV10-2 | few | CASTDPRDRGTDTQYF | TGCGCCAGCACGGACCCCCGCGACAGGGGAACAGATACGCAGTATTTT
TRBD1 | TRBJ1-3 | TRBV28 | . | CATRQGPSGNTIYF | TGTGCCACCCGACAGGGCCCCTCTGGAAACACCATATATTTT
. | TRBJ2-3 | TRBV4-3 | many | CASSPTGPSTDTQYF | TGCGCCAGCAGCCCGACAGGTCCCAGCACAGATACGCAGTATTTT
. | TRBJ2-5 | TRBV20-1 | . | CSARDGRRIQETQYF | TGCAGTGCTAGAGATGGGAGGCGAATCCAAGAGACCCAGTACTTC
. | TRBJ2-3 | TRBV5-1 | many | CASSLALRTVSTPDTQYF | TGCGCCAGCAGCTTGGCCCTACGGACAGTCTCCACCCCAGATACGCAGTATTTT
. | TRBJ2-5 | TRBV4-2 | many | CASSREETQYF | TGTGCCAGCAGCCGAGAGGAGACCCAGTACTTC
. | TRBJ1-5 | TRBV12-3/TRBV12-4 | many | CASRELGNSNQPQHF | TGTGCCAGCAGGGAATTGGGAAATAGCAATCAGCCCCAGCATTTT
TRBD1 | TRBJ2-3 | TRBV10-3 | many | CASKGQGPTDTQYF | TGTGCCTCGAAGGGACAGGGACCCACAGATACGCAGTATTTT
TRBD1 | TRBJ2-5 | TRBV11-2 | many | CASSRGQEETQYF | TGTGCCAGCAGCCGGGGACAGGAAGAGACCCAGTACTTC
. | TRBJ2-3 | TRBV4-3 | many | CASSQESAGTQYF | TGCGCCAGCAGCCAAGAATCGGCGGGTACGCAGTATTTT
. | TRBJ2-3 | TRBV5-1 | few | CASSLTSTYTDTQYF | TGCGCCAGCAGCTTGACGTCCACATACACAGATACGCAGTATTTT
. | TRBJ2-3 | TRBV5-1 | . | CASSLPASESTDTQYF | TGCGCCAGCAGCTTGCCCGCGTCAGAGAGCACAGATACGCAGTATTTT
. | TRBJ1-1 | TRBV2 | . | CASSLGGITEAFF | TGTGCCAGCAGTCTGGGGGGTATTACTGAAGCTTTCTTT
. | TRBJ2-3 | TRBV27 | many | CASSQRHGGTTSTDTQYF | TGTGCCAGCAGTCAGAGGCACGGGGGGACAACTAGCACAGATACGCAGTATTTT
. | TRBJ1-5 | TRBV7-2 | . | CASSLAGWGPQHF | TGTGCCAGCAGCTTAGCGGGGTGGGGGCCCCAGCATTTT
TRBD1 | TRBJ2-3 | TRBV18 | . | CASSPRQGISTDTQYF | TGTGCCAGCTCACCAAGACAGGGTATAAGCACAGATACGCAGTATTTT
. | TRBJ2-3 | TRBV2 | . | CASWPGTTDTQYF | TGTGCCAGCTGGCCCGGGACCACAGATACGCAGTATTTT
. | TRBJ1-1 | TRBV5-1 | many | CASSLGGLLNTEAFF | TGCGCCAGCAGCTTGGGGGGGCTTCTCAACACTGAAGCTTTCTTT
. | TRBJ2-5 | TRBV4-2 | . | CASSQDGRGRARPQYF | TGTGCCAGCAGCCAAGATGGGCGGGGACGTGCCCGGCCCCAGTACTTC
TRBD2 | TRBJ2-5 | TRBV4-3 | many | CASSQGLAGPQETQYF | TGCGCCAGCAGCCAAGGACTAGCGGGGCCCCAAGAGACCCAGTACTTC
. | TRBJ1-1 | TRBV3-1 | few | CASSFFRDGTEAFF | TGTGCCAGCAGCTTCTTCAGGGATGGAACTGAAGCTTTCTTT
. | TRBJ2-3 | TRBV29-1 | many | CSISGSGDTDTQYF | TGCAGCATTTCGGGTAGCGGAGACACAGATACGCAGTATTTT
. | TRBJ2-4 | TRBV4-1 | . | CASSPLGRGAKNIQYF | TGCGCCAGCAGCCCCCTGGGGCGGGGTGCCAAAAACATTCAGTACTTC
TRBD1 | TRBJ1-1 | TRBV6-2/TRBV6-3 | few | CASNKWDSGTEAFF | TGTGCCAGCAACAAATGGGACAGCGGCACTGAAGCTTTCTTT
TRBD1 | TRBJ1-6 | TRBV2 | many | CAAAYRGYNSPLHF | TGTGCCGCAGCCTACAGGGGTTATAATTCACCCCTCCACTTT
TRBD1 | TRBJ2-2 | TRBV18 | few | CASSPDRGNTGELFF | TGTGCCAGCTCACCGGACAGGGGGAACACCGGGGAGCTGTTTTTT
. | TRBJ1-2 | TRBV12-5 | many | CASGLAGGDGYTF | TGTGCTAGTGGTTTGGCGGGGGGAGATGGCTACACCTTC
. | TRBJ2-7 | TRBV7-3 | . | CASSLPSSGEQYF | TGTGCCAGCAGCTTACCCAGTTCCGGCGAGCAGTACTTC
TRBD2 | TRBJ2-5 | TRBV20-1 | . | CSAREAVGLALETQYF | TGCAGTGCTAGAGAAGCGGTGGGACTAGCGTTGGAGACCCAGTACTTC
TRBD2 | TRBJ2-1 | TRBV6-2/TRBV6-3 | many | CASTRRWAGGKDEQFF | TGTGCCAGCACCCGAAGGTGGGCGGGGGGCAAGGATGAGCAGTTCTTC
. | TRBJ2-3 | TRBV20-1 | many | CSARWGDTQYF | TGCAGTGCTCGGTGGGGGGATACGCAGTATTTT
TRBD2 | TRBJ2-3 | TRBV5-4 | few | CASSLASGGAFGADTQYF | TGTGCCAGCAGCCTAGCTAGCGGGGGGGCGTTCGGGGCAGATACGCAGTATTTT
. | TRBJ2-1 | TRBV5-6 | . | CASSPLGQYGNEQFF | TGTGCCAGCAGCCCGCTAGGACAGTATGGCAATGAGCAGTTCTTC
TRBD1 | TRBJ1-5 | TRBV12-3/TRBV12-4 | . | CASSTRGGQPQHF | TGTGCCAGCAGCACCAGGGGGGGCCAGCCCCAGCATTTT
. | TRBJ1-5 | TRBV6-2/TRBV6-3 | . | CASGGTQPQHF | TGTGCCAGCGGGGGTACTCAGCCCCAGCATTTT
. | TRBJ2-3 | TRBV7-2 | few | CASSFIDSTDTQYF | TGTGCCAGCAGCTTTATCGACAGCACAGATACGCAGTATTTT
. | TRBJ1-5 | TRBV20-1 | few | CSASGSYPGQPQHF | TGCAGTGCTAGCGGGTCGTACCCAGGGCAGCCCCAGCATTTT
TRBD1 | TRBJ1-2 | TRBV18 | . | CASSVDRDGYTF | TGTGCCAGCTCAGTCGACAGGGATGGCTACACCTTC
. | TRBJ2-1 | TRBV3-1 | . | CASSQDLGVYNEQFF | TGTGCCAGCAGCCAAGATCTGGGGGTCTACAATGAGCAGTTCTTC
. | TRBJ1-2 | TRBV24-1 | few | CATSDRNANYGYTF | TGTGCCACCAGTGATCGGAACGCTAACTATGGCTACACCTTC
TRBD2 | TRBJ2-3 | TRBV11-2 | many | CASSLQSGGGQADTQYF | TGTGCCAGCAGCTTACAGTCGGGGGGTGGTCAGGCAGATACGCAGTATTTT
TRBD1 | TRBJ2-2 | TRBV29-1 | . | CSVGQGRNTGELFF | TGCAGCGTTGGACAGGGTAGAAACACCGGGGAGCTGTTTTTT
TRBD1 | TRBJ1-5 | TRBV4-3 | many | CASSQDPARQGGNQPQHF | TGCGCCAGCAGCCAAGACCCCGCGCGACAGGGGGGCAATCAGCCCCAGCATTTT
TRBD1 | TRBJ1-2 | TRBV6-5 | . | CASSPRTGRYGYTF | TGTGCCAGCAGTCCACGGACAGGGCGCTATGGCTACACCTTC